The 20 T cell receptor beta chains below come from one sample, sequenced in a study of brain metastases from non-small cell lung cancer. TCRdb's table, derived via immunoSEQ multiplex PCR, lists solely in-frame clones and lacks some. The sample has approximately 7,800 clones, around four fifths seen once. Input material: primary lung tumor tissue. These receptors originate from a donor at least 40 years old with non-small cell lung cancer.

V is TRBV11-1 and J is TRBJ2-2; TRBD1 or TRBD2 may be the D gene (5 bases each). The V gene lost 6 bases and the J gene lost 3 bases, with 14 bases spanning the gap. This CDR3 spans 15 amino acids. Germline-derived CDR1 and CDR2 are SGHAT and FQDESV (reference sequence). The chain's CDR3 is CASSLSGRDTGELFF. The CDR3 region has the DNA TGTGCCAGCAGTCTAAGCGGCAGGGACACCGGGGAGCTGTTTTTT.

The genes are TRBV2 and TRBJ1-5, with a possible D match to TRBD1 (5 bases). The germline CDR1 and CDR2 sequences are SNHLY and FYNNEI. The CDR3 totals 15 residues. Trimming cost V 7 bases and J 6 bases, with 19 bases left between them. In DNA form, the CDR3 reads TGTGCCAGCACTGGGGCCCAGGGAGAGGGTCAGCCCCAGCATTTT. Translated, it gives CASTGAQGEGQPQHF.

V and J are TRBV9 and TRBJ2-6; a possible D gene is TRBD1 (5 bases). Germline loops: CDR1 SGDLS, CDR2 YYNGEE. Between the trimmed V and J ends, which lost 3 bases and 1 base, there was a span of 17 bases. The CDR3 is 18 amino acids. The CDR3 reads CASSGPGLITSGANVLTF. Written as DNA, the CDR3 is TGTGCCAGCAGCGGTCCAGGGTTAATCACGTCTGGGGCCAACGTCCTGACTTTC.

Concerning this clone: An end of the junction differs from the germline gene, which may be a read error. V and J are TRBV2 and TRBJ1-1, with D perhaps matching TRBD1 (6 bases). This CDR3 spans 16 amino acids. CDR1 is SNHLY, CDR2 FYNNEI, per germline. CDR3 amino acids: CASSERTVNMNTKAFF. The DNA for the CDR3 is TGTGCCAGCAGTGAACGGACAGTAAACATGAACACTAAAGCTTTCTTT.

CDR3 DNA: TGTGCCAGCAGCTTGGAGGCCGGGACAGATGAAAAACTGTTTTTT. Residues: CASSLEAGTDEKLFF. This sequence joins TRBV5-4 and TRBJ1-4; 7 bases align to TRBD1. With V trimmed by 0 bases and J by 6 bases, 5 bases remained unmatched. In germline, CDR1 is SGHNT, CDR2 YYREEE (reference sequence). CDR3 size: 15 residues. Looking up the rest from reference TRBV5-4 and TRBJ1-4 gives the full variable domain: ETGVTQSPTHLIKTRGQQVTLRCSSQSGHNTVSWYQQALGQGPQFIFQYYREEENGRGNFPPRFSGLQFPNYSSELNVNALELDDSALYLCASSLEAGTDEKLFFGSGTQLSVL.

This chain links TRBV7-2 with TRBJ1-4; D unresolved. Germline V lookup: CDR1 SGHTA, CDR2 FQGNSA. Trimming removed 5 bases at V and 0 bases at J, with 7 bases between. This CDR3 contains 14 residues. CDR3 DNA sequence: TGTGCCAGCAGCCCAGAGACAACTAATGAAAAACTGTTTTTT. Translated, it gives CASSPETTNEKLFF.

The genes are TRBV7-9 and TRBJ1-2; D uncertain. Between the trimmed V and J ends, which lost 0 bases and 5 bases, there was a span of 7 bases. The CDR3 has 13 amino acids. CDR1 and CDR2 (germline): SEHNR, FQNEAQ (reference sequence). The CDR3 sequence: CASSLATEYGYTF. The CDR3, as DNA: TGTGCCAGCAGCTTAGCCACAGAGTATGGCTACACCTTC.

About this clone itself: Within the sample, other DNA sequences also encode this same CDR3. The chain recombines TRBV5-1 with TRBJ2-7; 10 bases fit TRBD1. The V gene's germline CDR1 is SGHRS and CDR2 YFSETQ. V dropped 3 bases and J dropped 5; count of bases not matched to a gene: 11. This CDR3 region has 16 residues. The CDR3 here is CASSSGPGQGMHEQYF. For the CDR3, the DNA is TGCGCCAGCAGCTCGGGCCCGGGACAGGGGATGCACGAGCAGTACTTC.

The chain employs TRBV5-1 and TRBJ2-7; 7 bases agree with TRBD2. The germline V gene has CDR1 SGHRS and CDR2 YFSETQ. The junction had 6 bases not matched to a gene; V was cut back by 5 bases and J by 1 base. CDR3 size: 14 residues. CDR3: CASSPSGDSYEQYF. Written as DNA, the CDR3 is TGCGCCAGCAGTCCCAGCGGGGATTCCTACGAGCAGTACTTC.

V is TRBV7-9 and J is TRBJ1-2; 7 bases are shared with TRBD1. The CDR3 runs 14 residues. Germline V lookup: CDR1 SEHNR, CDR2 FQNEAQ (reference sequence). With V trimmed by 5 bases and J by 3 bases, 6 bases remained unmatched. Here the CDR3 DNA reads TGTGCCAGCAGCGAGCGACAGGGACACTATGGCTACACCTTC. The encoded protein is CASSERQGHYGYTF.

The J gene is TRBJ1-3, the V gene TRBV6-1; D may be TRBD1 (5 bases). The CDR3 spans 15 residues. Per germline, CDR1 MNHNS and CDR2 SASEGT. Trimming stripped 3 bases from V and 0 bases from J, with 9 bases between. CDR3: CASSDPGGSGNTIYF. The CDR3 nucleotides read TGTGCCAGCAGTGACCCGGGGGGCTCTGGAAACACCATATATTTT.

About this clone: One end of the junction does not line up with germline, which may come from a read error. The chain carries TRBV11-3 and TRBJ1-1; no clear D. Germline assignment: CDR1 SGHNT and CDR2 YENEEA. This CDR3 contains 13 residues. DNA of the CDR3: TGTGCCAGCAGCTTAGCCCGGAACACTAAAGCTTTCTTT. It codes for CASSLARNTKAFF. Using reference TRBV11-3 and TRBJ1-1 for the parts outside the CDR3, the full variable domain is EAGVVQSPRYKIIEKKQPVAFWCNPISGHNTLYWYLQNLGQGPELLIRYENEEAVDDSQLPKDRFSAERLKGVDSTLKIQPAELGDSAVYLCASSLARNTKAFFGQGTRLTVV.

This clone was detected once. The chain combines TRBV28 with TRBJ1-3; D is perhaps TRBD1 (5 bases). This CDR3 has 16 residues. CDR1 MDHEN and CDR2 SYDVKM come from the germline V gene. V lost 6 bases, J lost 3 bases, and 18 bases lay in between. In DNA, the CDR3 is TGTGCCAGCAGCCCATCCCCCCGGGGCTTTGGAAACACCATATATTTT. Amino acid sequence: CASSPSPRGFGNTIYF. The whole variable domain, filled in from reference TRBV28 and TRBJ1-3, reads DVKVTQSSRYLVKRTGEKVFLECVQDMDHENMFWYRQDPGLGLRLIYFSYDVKMKEKGDIPEGYSVSREKKERFSLILESASTNQTSMYLCASSPSPRGFGNTIYFGEGSWLTVV.

The chain is built from TRBV12-3 or TRBV12-4 and TRBJ2-1, with 8 positions matching TRBD1. The V gene end was trimmed by 10 bases and the J gene end by 4 bases; junction bases not matched to a gene: 6. The CDR3 consists of 13 residues. The CDR3 region has the DNA TGTGCCACCAGGGGGCCACCTTACAATGAGCAGTTCTTC. Encoded protein: CATRGPPYNEQFF.

This rearrangement joins TRBV12-3 or TRBV12-4 to TRBJ1-2; tentative D call: TRBD1 (5 bases). V lost 6 bases, J lost 3 bases, and 11 bases lay in between. CDR3 length: 13 amino acids. The chain's CDR3 is CASSDTGYYGYTF. CDR3 nucleotide sequence: TGTGCCAGCAGCGACACAGGCTACTATGGCTACACCTTC.

V and J are TRBV5-4 and TRBJ2-3; 7 bases align to TRBD1. J was trimmed by 1 base and V by 5 bases; bases with no gene match: 4. The CDR3 consists of 14 residues. The germline CDR1 and CDR2 sequences are SGHNT and YYREEE (reference sequence). The CDR3 region has the DNA TGTGCCAGCAGTTCGACAGGGCGCACAGATACGCAGTATTTT. This translates into CASSSTGRTDTQYF.

This clone was detected only a few times. The genes are TRBV28 and TRBJ1-5, with a weak D call TRBD1 (5 bases). CDR1 and CDR2 (germline): MDHEN, SYDVKM. The CDR3 consists of 16 residues. Trimming stripped 4 bases from V and 0 bases from J, with 13 bases between. The CDR3 DNA follows: TGTGCCAGCAGTTGGGGGGGACCACATAGCAATCAGCCCCAGCATTTT. This encodes CASSWGGPHSNQPQHF.

The rearrangement links TRBV7-2 to TRBJ2-3, with TRBD2 identical over 11 bases. The ends lost 5 bases at V and 6 bases at J; junction bases unmatched: 7. Germline V gene lookup returns CDR1 SGHTA and CDR2 FQGNSA. The CDR3 runs to 15 residues. CDR3 loop: CASSISGGGFDTQYF. In DNA form, the CDR3 reads TGTGCCAGCAGCATTAGCGGGGGGGGATTCGATACGCAGTATTTT.

The V gene is TRBV12-3 or TRBV12-4, the J gene TRBJ2-5; D perhaps matches TRBD1 (5 bases). The V end was cut by 6 bases, the J end by 4 bases, with 12 bases between. The CDR3 covers 13 residues. DNA of the CDR3: TGTGCCAGCAGCCTGCAAGGGGCAGAGACCCAGTACTTC. Its translation is CASSLQGAETQYF.

This chain joins TRBV7-9 and TRBJ1-3, with D possibly TRBD1 on 5 matching bases. The CDR3 runs 14 residues. Germline CDR1 and CDR2: SEHNR and FQNEAQ (reference sequence). CDR3 bases: TGTACCACCGGGACGCCGAGCTCTGGAAACACCATATATTTT. Its protein product is CTTGTPSSGNTIYF.